Reported below is one TCR beta chain. Trimming took 5 bases from V and 8 from J; bases not matched to a gene: 7. The length of the CDR3 is 14 residues. CDR1 is SGHTA, CDR2 FQGNSA, per germline. Per the original data handling: Estimated nucleated cell counts came from reference gene primer amplification. Only in-frame clones appear in the TCRdb table, and some are missing; sequencing was by immunoSEQ multiplex PCR. The DNA gave D and trimming, while V, J and clone size come from that table. The table has tens of thousands of clones, around 82% seen once; the top ten hold about 4.3%. This sample was taken from a study of blood T cell repertoires in COVID-19. At the level of the study: Collection of acute and convalescent COVID-19 samples took place in the United States, Italy and Spain. T cells, B-cell-depleted T cells, or PBMCs supplied cDNA or gDNA.

The gene calls are TRBV7-2 and TRBJ2-1; 9 nucleotides line up with TRBD2. This receptor was identified in an older woman with acute or convalescent COVID-19. The sequenced sample was peripheral blood. The CDR3 nucleotides read TGTGCCAGCAGCCAGCTAGCGGGGAAATATGAGCAGTTCTTC. Translating gives CASSQLAGKYEQFF.